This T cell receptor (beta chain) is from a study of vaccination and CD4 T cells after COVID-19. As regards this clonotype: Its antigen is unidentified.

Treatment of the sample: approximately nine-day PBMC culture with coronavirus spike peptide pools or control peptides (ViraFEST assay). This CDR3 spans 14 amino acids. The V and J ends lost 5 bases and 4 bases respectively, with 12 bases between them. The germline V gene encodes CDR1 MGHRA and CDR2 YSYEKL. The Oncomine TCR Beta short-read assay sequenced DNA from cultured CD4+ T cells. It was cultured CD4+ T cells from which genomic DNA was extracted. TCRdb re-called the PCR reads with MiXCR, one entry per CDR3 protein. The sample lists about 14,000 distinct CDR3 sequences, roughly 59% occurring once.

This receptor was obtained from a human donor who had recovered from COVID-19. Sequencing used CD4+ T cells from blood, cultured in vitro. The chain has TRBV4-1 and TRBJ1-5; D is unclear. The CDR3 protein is CASSSPEANQPQHF. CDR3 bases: TGCGCCAGCAGCTCCCCAGAGGCGAATCAGCCCCAGCATTTT.